The 4 T cell receptor beta chains presented below share a single source sample, sequenced in a study of patients and donors after allogeneic stem cell transplantation. One entry per CDR3 protein, called by TCRdb with MiXCR from the RT-PCR reads. The sample comprises 800,000 to 1,000,000 distinct CDR3 sequences, more than 15% of which are singletons, and around 5.5% rests with the top ten. Sequencing was done on a sample of blood, either unsorted or a sorted T cell fraction (not recorded which). The origin of the receptors is a human donor who was either an allogeneic HSCT recipient or a stem cell or donor lymphocyte infusion donor (not recorded which). It is not recorded whose cells these are; they may come from a transplant donor.

The rearrangement uses TRBV6-1 and TRBJ1-1; the D gene is possibly TRBD1 (5 bases). Germline-derived CDR1 and CDR2 are MNHNS and SASEGT. The CDR3 spans 12 residues. Trimming shortened V by 7 bases and J by 8 bases, and 14 bases separated the two germline ends. This CDR3 reads CASTPRSGEAFF. The CDR3 DNA reads as TGTGCCAGCACTCCTCGGTCAGGGGAAGCTTTCTTT.

The chain combines TRBV2 with TRBJ1-5, with no clear D. The CDR3 covers 14 residues. Germline V gives CDR1 SNHLY, CDR2 FYNNEI. V lost 6 bases and J lost 3, with 12 bases in between. The CDR3 loop is CASRRTGLNQPQHF. CDR3 bases: TGTGCCAGCAGACGGACGGGCCTCAATCAGCCCCAGCATTTT.

The rearrangement links TRBV24-1 to TRBJ2-1; the match to TRBD1 covers 8 bases. V lost 8 bases and J lost 16; bases outside the gene matches: 12. The CDR3 is 12 amino acids. Germline CDR1 reads KGHDR; CDR2 reads SFDVKD. The CDR3 sequence: CATTAKGQGDFF. The CDR3 nucleotides read TGTGCCACCACTGCCAAAGGACAGGGCGACTTCTTC.

This clonotype came up a few times. The chain combines TRBV28 with TRBJ2-1, with TRBD2 identical over 7 bases. The trim removed 4 bases at V and 5 bases at J, leaving 8 bases unmatched. The CDR3 is made up of 15 amino acids. Germline loops: CDR1 MDHEN, CDR2 SYDVKM. CDR3 sequence (DNA): TGTGCCAGCAGTTCGCCGGGAGCGGGACACAATGAGCAGTTCTTC. It specifies CASSSPGAGHNEQFF. Full variable domain (remainder filled in from reference TRBV28 and TRBJ2-1): DVKVTQSSRYLVKRTGEKVFLECVQDMDHENMFWYRQDPGLGLRLIYFSYDVKMKEKGDIPEGYSVSREKKERFSLILESASTNQTSMYLCASSSPGAGHNEQFFGPGTRLTVL.